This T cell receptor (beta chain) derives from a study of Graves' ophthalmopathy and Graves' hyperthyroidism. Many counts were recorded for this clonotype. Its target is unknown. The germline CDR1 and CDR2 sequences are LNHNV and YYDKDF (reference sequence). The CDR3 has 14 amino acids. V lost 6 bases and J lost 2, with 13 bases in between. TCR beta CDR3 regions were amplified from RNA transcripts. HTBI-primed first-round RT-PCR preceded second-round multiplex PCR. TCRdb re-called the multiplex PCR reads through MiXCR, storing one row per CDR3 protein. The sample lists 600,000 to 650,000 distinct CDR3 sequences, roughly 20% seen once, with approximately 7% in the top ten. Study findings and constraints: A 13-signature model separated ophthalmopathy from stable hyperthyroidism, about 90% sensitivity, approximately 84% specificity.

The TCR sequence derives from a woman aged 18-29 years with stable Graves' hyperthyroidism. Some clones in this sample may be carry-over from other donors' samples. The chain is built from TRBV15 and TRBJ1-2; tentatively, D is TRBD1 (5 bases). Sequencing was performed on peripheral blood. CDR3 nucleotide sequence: TGTGCCACCAGAGCTTCGGGGGGGAACTATGGCTACACCTTC. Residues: CATRASGGNYGYTF.